Listed below are T cell receptor beta chains from one sample, sequenced in a study of blood T cell repertoires in COVID-19. The method was immunoSEQ multiplex PCR; TCRdb's version includes in-frame clones alone and lacks a portion of them. The sample shows about 32,000 clones, 90% of them seen only once. Material for sequencing was peripheral blood. These receptor sequences come from a man between 65 and 85 years old with active or convalescent COVID-19. CDR3s include the opening cysteine and the closing phenylalanine or tryptophan. The order of the fields is D gene, clone size, V gene, J gene, CDR3 protein, CDR3 DNA. The D gene is left open where the match is weak. Only part of the rows carry a size: once, few, many, or a class if the clone is expanded.

NA	once	TRBV28	TRBJ1-2	CASSLRQNYGYTF	TGTGCCAGCAGTTTGAGGCAGAACTATGGCTACACCTTC
TRBD1	NA	TRBV20-1	TRBJ1-2	CSARQGAGYTF	TGCAGTGCTAGACAGGGGGCAGGCTACACCTTC
NA	NA	TRBV6-5	TRBJ1-2	CASTAGVRGYTF	TGTGCCAGCACGGCGGGGGTGCGGGGCTACACCTTC
TRBD1	NA	TRBV12-3/TRBV12-4	TRBJ1-5	CASRQTGGQPQHF	TGTGCCAGCAGACAAACAGGGGGACAGCCCCAGCATTTT
NA	NA	TRBV7-9	TRBJ2-1	CASSLVGGAYNEQFF	TGTGCCAGCAGCTTGGTCGGCGGGGCCTACAATGAGCAGTTCTTC
TRBD1	NA	TRBV30	TRBJ1-6	CAWSVTGGRDSPLHF	TGTGCCTGGAGTGTTACAGGGGGCAGGGATTCACCCCTCCACTTT
NA	few	TRBV20-1	TRBJ1-1	CSARRNTEAFF	TGCAGTGCTAGGAGAAACACTGAAGCTTTCTTT
NA	NA	TRBV30	TRBJ1-6	CAWSVPDIYNSPLHF	TGTGCCTGGAGTGTACCCGACATTTATAATTCACCCCTCCACTTT
NA	NA	TRBV29-1	TRBJ1-1	CSAGLDNTEAFF	TGCAGCGCTGGACTGGATAACACTGAAGCTTTCTTT
NA	NA	TRBV2	TRBJ1-2	CASSQERADYGYTF	TGTGCCAGCAGCCAGGAGAGGGCTGACTATGGCTACACCTTC
NA	NA	TRBV11-2	TRBJ2-1	CASSLGLSNEQFF	TGTGCCAGCAGCTTAGGTTTATCCAATGAGCAGTTCTTC
TRBD1	NA	TRBV11-1	TRBJ2-2	CASSLMGQGPGELFF	TGTGCCAGCAGCCTCATGGGACAGGGACCCGGGGAGCTGTTTTTT
NA	NA	TRBV6-5	TRBJ2-1	CASSYGGGRYNEQFF	TGTGCCAGCAGTTATGGGGGGGGGCGCTACAATGAGCAGTTCTTC
TRBD1	NA	TRBV29-1	TRBJ1-1	CSALDRDDEAFF	TGCAGCGCCTTGGACAGGGACGATGAAGCTTTCTTT
TRBD1	NA	TRBV19	TRBJ1-5	CASSTRDSRNQPQHF	TGTGCCAGTAGTACACGGGACAGCCGCAATCAGCCCCAGCATTTT